One sample yielded the 4 T cell receptor beta chains listed below, sequenced in a study of blood T cells in healthy people across ages. Sample-barcoded 5' priming and a J-beta primer mix drove a second PCR of about 7 to 12 cycles. TCRdb ran MiXCR on the 5' RACE reads and lists one entry per CDR3 protein. This table has some 1,000,000 distinct CDR3 sequences, 20% to 25% appearing once. The same data also contributed to another study, on T cells of mothers and their children.

What was sequenced was blood. These TCRs come from a girl aged 2-10 years in good health.

The gene calls are TRBV6-4 and TRBJ1-3, with a tentative D call TRBD1 (6 bases). The ends were cut back, 6 bases at V and 4 bases at J, with 19 bases in the middle. Germline V lookup: CDR1 MRHNA, CDR2 SNTAGT. CDR3 length: 16 residues. CDR3 coding DNA: TGTGCCAGCAGCCACGAGGGCAGGGGCACCGGAAACACCATATATTTT. Translation gives CASSHEGRGTGNTIYF.

This clonotype was detected a few times. A junction end diverges from the germline sequence, so it may reflect a read error. The V and J genes are TRBV7-7 and TRBJ1-1; unclear D gene. The germline gives CDR1 SSHAT, CDR2 FNYEAQ (reference sequence). This CDR3 spans 14 amino acids. CDR3 nucleotide sequence: TGTGCTAGCAGCTTAGGCGGACTAGGGTCTGAAGCTTTCTTT. This gives the protein CASSLGGLGSEAFF.

The CDR3 region is CASSLGGALGYTF. CDR3 sequence (DNA): TGTGCCAGCAGTTTAGGAGGGGCGCTTGGCTACACCTTC. The chain uses TRBV27 and TRBJ1-2; tentative D call: TRBD1 (5 bases). The CDR3 loop spans 13 amino acids. Deletions cut 2 bases from V and 7 bases from J, with 11 bases between. Germline V CDR1 and CDR2: MNHEY, SMNVEV (reference sequence).

This clonotype was seen more than once but under ten times. The rearrangement links TRBV7-9 to TRBJ2-1; the match to TRBD2 covers 11 bases. The CDR3 runs 18 residues. CDR1 SEHNR and CDR2 FQNEAQ come from the germline V gene (reference sequence). Unmatched junction bases numbered 11, after V lost 5 bases and J lost 2 bases. The CDR3 sequence: CASSHAPLTSGTYNEQFF. The DNA for the CDR3 is TGTGCCAGCAGCCACGCCCCCCTGACTAGCGGGACCTACAATGAGCAGTTCTTC.